This passage covers 29 T cell receptor beta chains from one sample sequenced in a study of cytomegalovirus exposure and HLA in healthy donors. PCR primers comprised 60 Vbeta and 13 Jbeta primers. Sequenced by immunoSEQ multiplex PCR; TCRdb stores in-frame clones only, minus some. The sample carries about 200,000 clones, around 77% recorded once. The source material was PBMCs. Receptors originate from a woman aged 25 to 39 in good health and CMV-seronegative.

In DNA form, the CDR3 reads TGTGCCACCAGCAGAGATGTGGCTAGAGGACAAGAGACCCAGTACTTC. The encoded protein is CATSRDVARGQETQYF. The chain has TRBV15 and TRBJ2-5; D is ambiguous. The germline gives CDR1 LNHNV, CDR2 YYDKDF (reference sequence). The CDR3 consists of 16 residues. Trimming pared 0 bases from V and 2 bases from J, leaving 13 bases between. The full variable domain, rest sourced from reference TRBV15 and TRBJ2-5, is DAMVIQNPRYQVTQFGKPVTLSCSQTLNHNVMYWYQQKSSQAPKLLFHYYDKDFNNEADTPDNFQSRRPNTSFCFLDIRSPGLGDTAMYLCATSRDVARGQETQYFGPGTRLLVL.

The genes are TRBV5-1 and TRBJ2-1, with 10 bases fitting TRBD1. Trimming cost V 4 bases and J 8 bases; bases outside gene matches: 3. CDR3 length equals 13 residues. Per germline, CDR1 SGHRS and CDR2 YFSETQ. The CDR3 region is CASSPGQGDEQFF. In nucleotides, the CDR3 is TGCGCCAGCAGCCCCGGACAGGGGGATGAGCAGTTCTTC.

This chain connects TRBV10-3 to TRBJ1-4; a possible D gene is TRBD1 (5 bases). Trimming removed 2 bases from V and 8 bases from J, with 18 bases in between. The CDR3 is 16 amino acids. The germline CDR1 and CDR2 sequences are ENHRY and SYGVKD. CDR3: CAISEDLRGAGEKLFF. The CDR3 region has the DNA TGTGCCATCAGTGAGGACCTTAGGGGCGCAGGAGAAAAACTGTTTTTT.

The genes are TRBV5-1 and TRBJ2-5; 9 positions match TRBD1. V was pared by 0 bases and J by 1 base, with 4 bases of the junction left unmatched. Germline V gene sequence: CDR1 SGHRS, CDR2 YFSETQ. The CDR3 consists of 16 residues. CDR3 coding DNA: TGCGCCAGCAGCTTGGTGACAGGGGGACTCCAAGAGACCCAGTACTTC. Protein sequence: CASSLVTGGLQETQYF.

The chain employs TRBV9 and TRBJ2-7; 8 bases align to TRBD2. This CDR3 is built from 14 residues. Looked up from germline, CDR1 is SGDLS and CDR2 is YYNGEE. V shed 5 bases, J shed 0 bases, and the junction held 4 bases outside the gene matches. CDR3 coding DNA: TGTGCCAGCAGTACTAGCGGTAGCTCCTACGAGCAGTACTTC. Translation gives CASSTSGSSYEQYF.

This sequence joins TRBV27 and TRBJ1-5; D is perhaps TRBD1 (6 bases). Germline CDR1 reads MNHEY; CDR2 reads SMNVEV (reference sequence). Trimming took 6 bases from V and 6 from J, leaving 12 bases between them. This CDR3 comprises 13 residues. The CDR3 reads CASSLNRAQPQHF. The CDR3 bases are TGTGCCAGCAGCCTTAACAGGGCTCAGCCCCAGCATTTT.

The V and J genes are TRBV10-3 and TRBJ1-6; D might be TRBD1 (6 bases). V was clipped by 6 bases and J by 5 bases, with 17 bases between them. Germline V gene sequence: CDR1 ENHRY, CDR2 SYGVKD. CDR3 length equals 16 residues. The CDR3 region has the DNA TGTGCCATCAGCCAAAAGGTGGGGGCGGATAATTCACCCCTCCACTTT. This translates into CAISQKVGADNSPLHF.

The genes are TRBV19 and TRBJ2-5, with D possibly matching TRBD1 (5 bases). Germline V gene data show CDR1 as LNHDA and CDR2 as SQIVND (reference sequence). The CDR3 consists of 17 residues. Trimming left V 2 bases short and J 5 bases short, with 21 bases between. The CDR3 loop is CASSIRPAQGYGETQYF. Written as DNA, the CDR3 is TGTGCCAGTAGTATAAGACCAGCGCAGGGTTATGGGGAGACCCAGTACTTC.

This clone was detected a few times. The chain combines TRBV18 with TRBJ2-5, with 7 nucleotides matching TRBD1. The CDR3 covers 14 residues. The V segment lost 1 base and the J segment 5 bases; nucleotides outside the gene matches: 4. Germline V gene data show CDR1 as KGHSH and CDR2 as LQKENI. This CDR3 is CASSPLGGPETQYF. The CDR3 DNA sequence: TGTGCCAGCTCACCACTAGGGGGCCCGGAGACCCAGTACTTC.

The V and J genes are TRBV9 and TRBJ2-2; 9 bases agree with TRBD1. The length of the CDR3 is 21 residues. Trimming at V came to 3 bases and at J to 2 bases, leaving 20 bases not matched to a gene. Germline lookup yields CDR1 SGDLS and CDR2 YYNGEE. CDR3 sequence (DNA): TGTGCCAGCAGCGATAGAGCCGGGACAGGGTATGTCAGGGGAAACACCGGGGAGCTGTTTTTT. Translation: CASSDRAGTGYVRGNTGELFF. Looking up the rest from reference TRBV9 and TRBJ2-2 gives the full variable domain: DSGVTQTPKHLITATGQRVTLRCSPRSGDLSVYWYQQSLDQGLQFLIQYYNGEERAKGNILERFSAQQFPDLHSELNLSSLELGDSALYFCASSDRAGTGYVRGNTGELFFGEGSRLTVL.

This clone was counted only a few times. The chain links TRBV28 to TRBJ1-5; 9 bases match TRBD1. CDR1 MDHEN and CDR2 SYDVKM come from the germline V gene. The V gene end was trimmed by 7 bases and the J gene end by 11 bases; junction bases not matched to a gene: 9. This CDR3 spans 13 amino acids. CDR3 in amino acids: CASIRGQGVAQHF. The CDR3 nucleotides read TGTGCCAGCATCAGGGGACAGGGTGTAGCCCAGCATTTT.

The chain carries TRBV25-1 and TRBJ1-2; D not resolved. Trimming shortened V by 3 bases and J by 4 bases, and 12 bases separated the two germline ends. The CDR3 is made up of 14 amino acids. Germline V lookup: CDR1 MGHDK, CDR2 SYGVNS. The CDR3 DNA follows: TGTGCCAGCAGTGAGGGATTCGGAGGCTATGGCTACACCTTC. Protein: CASSEGFGGYGYTF.

J is TRBJ2-1 and V is TRBV11-3; TRBD2 is a possible D gene (6 bases). This CDR3 region has 16 residues. V lost 1 base and J 5 bases, leaving 15 bases between the germline ends. Germline V lookup: CDR1 SGHNT, CDR2 YENEEA. CDR3 coding DNA: TGTGCCAGCAGCTTAGGAAGAAGGGAGGAGGACAATGAGCAGTTCTTC. Translation: CASSLGRREEDNEQFF.

This chain connects TRBV6-5 to TRBJ1-5; D remains ambiguous. Germline lookup yields CDR1 MNHEY and CDR2 SVGAGI. The CDR3 length is 13 residues. The V gene lost 0 bases and the J gene lost 6 bases, with 6 bases spanning the gap. CDR3 DNA sequence: TGTGCCAGCAGTTACTCCTATTCTCAGCCCCAGCATTTT. Amino acid sequence: CASSYSYSQPQHF.

This rearrangement joins TRBV28 to TRBJ2-1, with 13 bases aligning to TRBD2. Germline V CDR1 and CDR2: MDHEN, SYDVKM. This CDR3 has 16 amino acids. J lost 10 bases, V lost 6 bases, and 12 bases had no gene match. CDR3 region: CASRLLGPGLAGEQFF. For the CDR3, the DNA is TGTGCCAGCAGGCTACTAGGCCCGGGACTAGCGGGAGAGCAGTTCTTC. The entire variable domain, with the rest obtained from reference TRBV28 and TRBJ2-1, is as follows: DVKVTQSSRYLVKRTGEKVFLECVQDMDHENMFWYRQDPGLGLRLIYFSYDVKMKEKGDIPEGYSVSREKKERFSLILESASTNQTSMYLCASRLLGPGLAGEQFFGPGTRLTVL.

The genes are TRBV6-4 and TRBJ1-2, with 10 bases that match TRBD1. The CDR3 extends over 14 amino acids. The germline gives CDR1 MRHNA, CDR2 SNTAGT. With V trimmed by 6 bases and J by 2 bases, 3 bases remained unmatched. DNA of the CDR3: TGTGCCAGCAGCAGGACAGGGGGAAACTATGGCTACACCTTC. It specifies CASSRTGGNYGYTF.

The chain combines TRBV28 with TRBJ2-1; 8 positions agree with TRBD2. J was trimmed by 4 bases and V by 3 bases; bases with no gene match: 8. The germline V gene has CDR1 MDHEN and CDR2 SYDVKM. The CDR3 covers 16 residues. The CDR3 loop is CASSFSGGGGYNEQFF. CDR3 in DNA: TGTGCCAGCAGTTTTTCGGGGGGGGGAGGATACAATGAGCAGTTCTTC.

This chain joins TRBV5-1 and TRBJ1-2, with D possibly matching TRBD1 (5 bases). V was pared by 2 bases and J by 7 bases, with 9 bases between. Germline CDR1 reads SGHRS; CDR2 reads YFSETQ. This CDR3 region has 12 residues. DNA for the CDR3: TGCGCCAGCAGCTTAGGGGATTTTGGCTACACCTTC. Translated, it gives CASSLGDFGYTF. The full variable domain, rest sourced from reference TRBV5-1 and TRBJ1-2, is KAGVTQTPRYLIKTRGQQVTLSCSPISGHRSVSWYQQTPGQGLQFLFEYFSETQRNKGNFPGRFSGRQFSNSRSEMNVSTLELGDSALYLCASSLGDFGYTFGSGTRLTVV.

The chain uses TRBV15 and TRBJ2-7; the match to TRBD2 covers 10 bases. CDR1 is LNHNV and CDR2 is YYDKDF in the germline V gene (reference sequence). The CDR3 contains 14 residues. Losses at the gene ends were 1 base for V and 4 bases for J; bases not matched to a gene: 1. This CDR3 reads CATSRGTSGYEQYF. As DNA, the CDR3 is TGTGCCACCAGCAGAGGGACTAGCGGTTACGAGCAGTACTTC.

The rearrangement links TRBV5-1 to TRBJ2-7; 10 bases line up with TRBD1. The V gene's germline CDR1 is SGHRS and CDR2 YFSETQ. Losses at the gene ends were 4 bases for V and 4 bases for J; bases not matched to a gene: 5. The CDR3 totals 14 residues. The CDR3 nucleotides are TGCGCCAGCAGCGAGGACAGGGGGGTGTACGAGCAGTACTTC. Its translation: CASSEDRGVYEQYF.

V gene TRBV28 combines with J gene TRBJ1-5; D not certain. Germline loops: CDR1 MDHEN, CDR2 SYDVKM. V shed 7 bases and J shed 3 bases, with 19 bases lying between them. CDR3 length: 16 amino acids. Here the CDR3 DNA reads TGTGCCAGCAAGAGGGAGGTACGTGGGCTCAATCAGCCCCAGCATTTT. Translating it yields CASKREVRGLNQPQHF. The full variable domain, completed using reference TRBV28 and TRBJ1-5, is DVKVTQSSRYLVKRTGEKVFLECVQDMDHENMFWYRQDPGLGLRLIYFSYDVKMKEKGDIPEGYSVSREKKERFSLILESASTNQTSMYLCASKREVRGLNQPQHFGDGTRLSIL.

The chain is built from TRBV6-6 and TRBJ1-2, with 7 bases that match TRBD1. CDR3 length equals 14 residues. V was clipped by 7 bases and J by 7 bases; unmatched bases: 12. CDR1 and CDR2 from the germline V gene are MNHNY and SVGAGI (reference sequence). The CDR3 DNA follows: TGTGCCAGCAACAACCGAGGGGGCTCGGGTGGCTACACCTTC. It specifies CASNNRGGSGGYTF.

The chain has TRBV5-1 and TRBJ2-2; TRBD1 matches 9 bases. Germline V gives CDR1 SGHRS, CDR2 YFSETQ. The CDR3 is 16 amino acids. V shed 2 bases, J shed 7 bases, and the junction held 9 bases outside the gene matches. CDR3 protein: CASSLIGTGSIGELFF. In DNA form, the CDR3 reads TGCGCCAGCAGCTTAATCGGGACAGGGTCTATCGGGGAGCTGTTTTTT.

This clone was seen more than once but under ten times. This chain links TRBV7-2 with TRBJ2-7; D call uncertain. The CDR3 sequence is 14 residues long. CDR1 and CDR2 (germline): SGHTA, FQGNSA. Trimming shortened V by 1 base and J by 0 bases, and 7 bases separated the two germline ends. The chain's CDR3 is CASSLGRFSYEQYF. CDR3 DNA sequence: TGTGCCAGCAGCTTAGGTAGATTCTCCTACGAGCAGTACTTC. Supplemented by reference TRBV7-2 and TRBJ2-7, the full variable domain reads GAGVSQSPSNKVTEKGKDVELRCDPISGHTALYWYRQSLGQGLEFLIYFQGNSAPDKSGLPSDRFSAERTGGSVSTLTIQRTQQEDSAVYLCASSLGRFSYEQYFGPGTRLTVT.

This rearrangement joins TRBV7-6 to TRBJ2-2, with TRBD2 as a possible D gene (5 bases). Trimming shortened V by 5 bases and J by 1 base, and 20 bases separated the two germline ends. There are 18 residues in the CDR3. The germline gives CDR1 SGHVS, CDR2 FNYEAQ. Here the CDR3 DNA reads TGTGCCAGCAGCCCTCGGTTCGGAGCGGTGTGGAACACCGGGGAGCTGTTTTTT. Translating gives CASSPRFGAVWNTGELFF.

The V call is TRBV5-4, the J call TRBJ2-2; no reliable D call. Between the trimmed V and J ends, which lost 4 bases and 6 bases, there was a span of 16 bases. CDR1 and CDR2 from the germline V gene are SGHNT and YYREEE (reference sequence). This CDR3 has 15 amino acids. The CDR3 spells CASSQISAVPGELFF. Here the CDR3 DNA reads TGTGCCAGCAGCCAAATCAGCGCGGTACCCGGGGAGCTGTTTTTT.

This chain connects TRBV15 to TRBJ2-1; the D gene is possibly TRBD2 (6 bases). From germline, CDR1 is LNHNV and CDR2 YYDKDF (reference sequence). V lost 3 bases, J lost 2 bases, and 14 bases lay in between. CDR3 size: 16 residues. The CDR3 protein is CATSSGGAAAYNEQFF. The CDR3 DNA reads TGTGCCACCAGCAGCGGCGGGGCGGCTGCCTACAATGAGCAGTTCTTC.

The chain joins TRBV6-5 to TRBJ2-1; 8 positions match TRBD1. CDR3 length: 16 amino acids. Germline lookup yields CDR1 MNHEY and CDR2 SVGAGI. Unmatched junction bases numbered 9, after V lost 0 bases and J lost 8 bases. The CDR3 DNA is TGTGCCAGCAGTTACTCGAGACAGGGGTATAGGGATGAGCAGTTCTTC. It encodes CASSYSRQGYRDEQFF.

This clone was seen a few times. CDR3 sequence (DNA): TGTGCCAGCAGCCTAAAGTCACCGAACACTGAAGCTTTCTTT. Translated: CASSLKSPNTEAFF. The genes are TRBV7-9 and TRBJ1-1, with D hard to call. Per germline, CDR1 SEHNR and CDR2 FQNEAQ (reference sequence). The ends were cut back, 5 bases at V and 1 base at J, with 11 bases in the middle. The CDR3 runs 14 residues.